Listed below are T cell receptor beta chains from one sample, sequenced in a study of blood T cell repertoires in COVID-19. TCRdb's table, derived via immunoSEQ multiplex PCR, lists solely in-frame clones and lacks some. Of roughly 200,000 clones listed, 75% to 90% were seen once; the top ten hold 6.2%. Sequences were obtained from PBMCs or T cells enriched from blood (not recorded which). The receptors originated from a man aged 35-49 years who had recovered from COVID-19. Both conserved end residues are part of each CDR3. The D gene is left open where the match is weak. The size of a clone is reported for some rows only, either as once, few or many, or as a class for expanded clones.

NA	NA	TRBJ1-2	TRBV6-5	CASSTLTSHGYTF	TGTGCCAGCAGTACTCTCACCTCACATGGCTACACCTTC
NA	NA	TRBJ2-2	TRBV9	CASSVGGDSTGELFF	TGTGCCAGCAGCGTAGGCGGGGATTCCACCGGGGAGCTGTTTTTT
NA	NA	TRBJ1-1	TRBV30	CAAAGPLGEAFF	TGTGCCGCCGCGGGACCTTTAGGGGAAGCTTTCTTT
NA	TRBD1	TRBJ1-1	TRBV11-2	CASSLGDSTEAFF	TGTGCCAGCAGCTTAGGGGACAGCACTGAAGCTTTCTTT
NA	NA	TRBJ1-5	TRBV5-6	CASSWGVGNQPQHF	TGTGCCAGCAGCTGGGGGGTAGGCAATCAGCCCCAGCATTTT
NA	TRBD2	TRBJ2-3	TRBV7-2	CASSPWGLAGADTQYF	TGTGCCAGCAGCCCCTGGGGACTAGCGGGGGCAGATACGCAGTATTTT
NA	NA	TRBJ1-3	TRBV15	CATSRDLAVGNTIYF	TGTGCCACCAGCAGAGATTTAGCAGTTGGAAACACCATATATTTT
NA	NA	TRBJ2-3	TRBV5-1	CASSLAGVPDTQYF	TGCGCCAGCAGCTTGGCAGGGGTTCCGGATACGCAGTATTTT
NA	NA	TRBJ1-1	TRBV20-1	CSAERAFF	TGCAGTGCTGAGAGAGCTTTCTTT
once	TRBD1	TRBJ2-7	TRBV12-5	CASGSSTGGRRAYLSYEQYF	TGTGCTAGTGGTTCGTCTACAGGGGGCCGGCGGGCGTACCTCTCCTACGAGCAGTACTTC
NA	TRBD1	TRBJ2-5	TRBV28	CASGAWTGQETQYF	TGTGCCAGCGGGGCCTGGACAGGACAAGAGACCCAGTACTTC
NA	TRBD2	TRBJ2-1	TRBV13	CASSLQRAGGQFF	TGTGCCAGCAGCCTGCAAAGGGCGGGGGGGCAGTTCTTC
NA	TRBD2	TRBJ2-1	TRBV29-1	CSALAGGDEQFF	TGCAGCGCCCTAGCGGGAGGGGATGAGCAGTTCTTC
NA	NA	TRBJ1-1	TRBV11-3	CASSLGGVGRAEAFF	TGTGCCAGCAGCTTGGGGGGAGTTGGGCGGGCTGAAGCTTTCTTT
NA	TRBD1	TRBJ2-1	TRBV6-1	CASSEGGGKYNEQFF	TGTGCCAGCAGTGAAGGAGGGGGCAAGTACAATGAGCAGTTCTTC
NA	TRBD1	TRBJ1-2	TRBV5-4	CASSLDRGFYGYTF	TGTGCCAGCAGCTTGGACAGGGGTTTCTATGGCTACACCTTC
NA	TRBD1	TRBJ1-5	TRBV15	CATREWGTGYSNQPQHF	TGTGCCACCAGGGAATGGGGGACAGGGTATAGCAATCAGCCCCAGCATTTT
NA	TRBD1	TRBJ2-7	TRBV28	CASTGGPYEQYF	TGTGCCAGCACAGGGGGCCCCTACGAGCAGTACTTC
NA	NA	TRBJ1-6	TRBV6-5	CASRTGRDSPLHF	TGTGCCAGCAGGACGGGGAGAGATTCACCCCTCCACTTT
NA	NA	TRBJ1-3	TRBV6-5	CASSYSGAGEGNTIYF	TGTGCCAGCAGTTACTCGGGTGCAGGGGAAGGAAACACCATATATTTT
NA	NA	TRBJ2-1	TRBV11-2	CASSLDAGSEQFF	TGTGCCAGCAGCTTAGACGCGGGCTCTGAGCAGTTCTTC
NA	NA	TRBJ2-5	TRBV11-2	CASSRGQGQETQYF	TGTGCCAGCAGCCGCGGCCAGGGGCAAGAGACCCAGTACTTC